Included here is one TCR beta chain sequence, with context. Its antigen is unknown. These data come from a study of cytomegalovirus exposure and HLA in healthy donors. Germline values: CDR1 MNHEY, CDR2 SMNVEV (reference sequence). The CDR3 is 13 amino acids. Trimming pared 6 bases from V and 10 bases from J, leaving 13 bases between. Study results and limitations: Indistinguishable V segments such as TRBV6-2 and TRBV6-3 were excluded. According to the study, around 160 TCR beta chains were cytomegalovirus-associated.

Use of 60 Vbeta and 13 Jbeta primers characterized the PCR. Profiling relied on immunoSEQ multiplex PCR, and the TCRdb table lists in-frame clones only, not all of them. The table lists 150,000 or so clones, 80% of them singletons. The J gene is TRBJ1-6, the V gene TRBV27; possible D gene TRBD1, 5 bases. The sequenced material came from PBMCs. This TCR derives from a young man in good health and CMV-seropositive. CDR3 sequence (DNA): TGTGCCAGCAGCTTAGACAGAGGCTCACCCCTCCACTTT. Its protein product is CASSLDRGSPLHF.